A single T cell receptor beta chain is shown here with its context. This CDR3 comprises 13 residues. The V end was cut by 3 bases, the J end by 7 bases, with 13 bases between. The germline CDR1 and CDR2 sequences are LNHDA and SQIVND (reference sequence). This entry comes from a study of blood T cell repertoires in COVID-19. Assay: immunoSEQ multiplex PCR; the TCRdb copy retains only in-frame clones and omits some. The sample holds 110,000 to 150,000 clones; 81% are singletons and the top ten take 7% to 10%. Material for sequencing was peripheral blood. V and J are TRBV19 and TRBJ2-7, with a tentative D call TRBD2 (7 bases). This TCR came from a human donor in a cohort sampled during active COVID-19. The CDR3, as DNA: TGTGCCAGTAGTATCCCCGGGGGGCAGGAGCAGTACTTC. Protein sequence: CASSIPGGQEQYF.